The T cell receptor beta chain under discussion was sequenced for a study of blood T cell repertoires in COVID-19 (dated by TCRdb to the early 2020s). At the level of the whole study: Samples from collaborators originated in the United States, Italy and Spain and spanned both the acute and convalescent phases of COVID-19. The material from the prospective study consisted of cDNA or gDNA derived from T cells, B-cell-depleted T cells, or PBMCs. Deeply sampled blood TCRbeta repertoires from subjects exposed to, actively infected with, or recovered from COVID-19 were included in the dataset. A freely available public database, intended as a resource for researchers studying the immune response to SARS-CoV-2, is where the repertoires were released. The samples were drawn from the first 160 participants of the ongoing ImmuneRACE study and from 1,254 subjects provided by 6 global collaborators. Nearly every sample came with metadata listing a de-identified subject ID, COVID-19 status, age in years and sex. Where available, HLA class I and class II types were obtained from metadata supplied by the sample provider rather than from assay-based typing.

V is trimmed back by 2 bases and J by 8 bases, and the junction contains 12 bases that no gene match accounts for. From cysteine to phenylalanine, the CDR3 is 17 amino acids long. The CDR3 DNA has 51 bases and is translated from base 1. CDR1 SGHDN and CDR2 FVKESK were looked up in the germline V gene. TCRbeta CDR3 regions were amplified from genomic DNA by means of the immunoSEQ Assay, a bias-controlled multiplex PCR. The authors' pipeline ran thus. The number of nucleated cells in each sample was estimated from the amplification of reference gene primers within the assay. Sequence reads were collapsed and filtered to measure the absolute abundance of every unique TCRbeta CDR3 rearrangement. For each sample, productive Simpson clonality was calculated as the square root of Simpson's diversity index across productive rearrangements. TCRdb obtained this table from immuneACCESS and retained in-frame rearrangements with V and J assigned. These tables miss some clones; where compared with another copy, unresolved V genes account for less than half of the shortfall, and the remainder is unexplained. From that table come the V and J calls and clone size; the DNA was used to work out D and trimming. The sample records about 120,000 clones, about 80% of which are singletons. Over 6% of the sample goes to the ten largest clones.

About this clone: Its antigen is not yet known. Base qualities are missing; no much larger clone stands one base away.

Broader findings and caveats from the paper: The amount of clinical and demographic metadata varied by source and participant and was provided uncurated.

The collaborating institutions used their own protocols to collect whole blood in K2EDTA tubes. For TCRbeta analysis, collaborator samples were shipped as frozen whole blood, as isolated PBMCs, or as DNA extracted from either sample type. Material for sequencing was peripheral blood. The sequence derives from a man between 65 and 85 years old with active or convalescent COVID-19. In this chain, TRBV14 is recombined with TRBJ2-1; TRBD2 aligns with 10 central bases. The CDR3 region has the sequence CASSQFLGLAEGDEQFF. Here is the DNA: TGTGCCAGCAGCCAATTCTTAGGACTAGCGGAAGGCGATGAGCAGTTCTTC.